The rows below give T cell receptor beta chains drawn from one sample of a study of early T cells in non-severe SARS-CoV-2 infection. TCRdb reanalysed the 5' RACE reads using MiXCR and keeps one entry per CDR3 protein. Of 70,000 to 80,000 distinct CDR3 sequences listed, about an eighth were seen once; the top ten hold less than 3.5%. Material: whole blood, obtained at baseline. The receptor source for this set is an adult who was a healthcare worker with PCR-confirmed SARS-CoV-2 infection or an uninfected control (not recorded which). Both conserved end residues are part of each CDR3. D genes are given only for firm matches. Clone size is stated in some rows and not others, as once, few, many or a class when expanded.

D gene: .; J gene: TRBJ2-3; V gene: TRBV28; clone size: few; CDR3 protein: CASSLSGSSTDTQYF; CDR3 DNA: TGTGCCAGCAGCCTCAGCGGATCTAGCACAGATACGCAGTATTTT
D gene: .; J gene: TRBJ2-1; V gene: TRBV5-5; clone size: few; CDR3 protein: CASSHAPTGSKYLYNEQFF; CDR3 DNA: TGTGCCAGCAGCCACGCCCCTACAGGGTCTAAGTATCTCTACAATGAGCAGTTCTTC
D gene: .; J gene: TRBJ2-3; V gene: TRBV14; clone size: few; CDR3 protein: CASSLIHRERNTQYF; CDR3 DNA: TGTGCCAGCAGCCTCATCCACAGGGAGCGGAATACGCAGTATTTT
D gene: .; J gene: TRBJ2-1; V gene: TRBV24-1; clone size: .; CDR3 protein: CATVGDLSNEQFF; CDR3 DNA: TGTGCCACCGTGGGTGATTTGAGTAATGAGCAGTTCTTC
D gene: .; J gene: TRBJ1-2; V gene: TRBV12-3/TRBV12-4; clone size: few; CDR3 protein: CASSLTSNYGYTF; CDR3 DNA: TGTGCCAGCAGTTTAACATCTAACTATGGCTACACCTTC
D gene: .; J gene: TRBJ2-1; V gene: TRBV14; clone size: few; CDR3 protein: CASSQDNYMEWEDEQFF; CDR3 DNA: TGTGCCAGCAGCCAAGATAACTATATGGAGTGGGAAGATGAGCAGTTCTTC
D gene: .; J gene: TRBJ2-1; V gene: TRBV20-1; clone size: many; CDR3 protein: CSAREVDYNEQFF; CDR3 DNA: TGCAGTGCTAGGGAGGTGGACTACAATGAGCAGTTCTTC
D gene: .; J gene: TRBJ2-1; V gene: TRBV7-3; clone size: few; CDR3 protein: CASSLSGVGNEQFF; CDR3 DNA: TGTGCCAGCAGCTTATCCGGGGTAGGCAATGAGCAGTTCTTC
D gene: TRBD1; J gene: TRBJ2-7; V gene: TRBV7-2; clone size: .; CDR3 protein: CASSSRDSHEQYF; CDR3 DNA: TGTGCCAGCAGCTCCCGGGACAGCCACGAGCAGTACTTC
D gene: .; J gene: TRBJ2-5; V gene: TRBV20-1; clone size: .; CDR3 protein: CSARTLGTQYF; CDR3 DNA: TGCAGTGCTCGCACCCTCGGGACCCAGTACTTC
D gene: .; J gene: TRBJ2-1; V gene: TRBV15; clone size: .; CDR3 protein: CATSRDRQIKSGAEQFF; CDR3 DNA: TGTGCCACCAGCAGAGACCGTCAGATCAAATCAGGCGCTGAGCAGTTCTTC
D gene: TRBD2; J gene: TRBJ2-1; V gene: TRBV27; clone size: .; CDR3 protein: CASSLAPSTSGYRTNEQFF; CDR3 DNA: TGTGCCAGCAGTTTAGCCCCGTCCACTAGCGGGTACCGAACCAATGAGCAGTTCTTC
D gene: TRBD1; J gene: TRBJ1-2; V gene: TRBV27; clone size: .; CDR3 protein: CASSDRARGYTF; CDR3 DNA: TGTGCCAGCTCGGACAGGGCTAGGGGCTACACCTTC
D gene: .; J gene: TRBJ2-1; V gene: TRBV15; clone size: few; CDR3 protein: CATSRESGRNNEQFF; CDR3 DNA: TGTGCCACCAGCAGAGAGTCGGGCAGAAACAATGAGCAGTTCTTC
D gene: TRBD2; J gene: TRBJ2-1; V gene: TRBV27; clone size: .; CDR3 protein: CASSFSAGVEQFF; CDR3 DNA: TGTGCCAGCAGTTTTTCAGCGGGGGTTGAGCAGTTCTTC
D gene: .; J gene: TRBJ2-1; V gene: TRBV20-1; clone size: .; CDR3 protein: CSVKGTTFPNEQFF; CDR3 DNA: TGCAGTGTTAAGGGGACCACATTTCCGAATGAGCAGTTCTTC
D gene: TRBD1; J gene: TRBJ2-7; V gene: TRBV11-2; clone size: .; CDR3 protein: CASSLASSGQGRFYEQYF; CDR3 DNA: TGTGCCAGCAGCTTAGCCTCTTCTGGACAGGGGCGCTTCTACGAGCAGTACTTC
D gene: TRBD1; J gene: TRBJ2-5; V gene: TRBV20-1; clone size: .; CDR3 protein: CSAPSAGQGQFETQYF; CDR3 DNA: TGCAGTGCGCCGTCCGCCGGACAGGGCCAGTTCGAGACCCAGTACTTC
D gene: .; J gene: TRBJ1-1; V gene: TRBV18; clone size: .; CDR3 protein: CASSTSGTPNTEAFF; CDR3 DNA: TGTGCCAGCTCAACCTCCGGGACACCGAACACTGAAGCTTTCTTT
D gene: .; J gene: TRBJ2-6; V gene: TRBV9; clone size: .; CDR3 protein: CASLRGAGALSGANVLTF; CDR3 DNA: TGTGCCAGCTTGCGAGGGGCAGGGGCCCTCTCTGGGGCCAACGTCCTGACTTTC
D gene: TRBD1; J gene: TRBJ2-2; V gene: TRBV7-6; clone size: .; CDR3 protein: CASSSRDRVFIAGELFF; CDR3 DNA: TGTGCCAGCAGCTCCCGGGACAGGGTGTTCATCGCCGGGGAGCTGTTTTTT
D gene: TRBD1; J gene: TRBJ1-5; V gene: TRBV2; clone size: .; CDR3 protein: CASSAQGNQPQHF; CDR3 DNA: TGTGCCAGCAGTGCACAGGGGAATCAGCCCCAGCATTTT
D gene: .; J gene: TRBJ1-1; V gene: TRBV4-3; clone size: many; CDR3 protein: CASSQDPRPGLATEAFF; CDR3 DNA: TGCGCCAGCAGCCAAGACCCCCGTCCAGGGCTGGCCACTGAAGCTTTCTTT
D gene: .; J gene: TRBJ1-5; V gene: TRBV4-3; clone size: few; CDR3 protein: CASSHVRDSNQPQHF; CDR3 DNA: TGCGCCAGCAGCCATGTCCGGGACAGCAATCAGCCCCAGCATTTT
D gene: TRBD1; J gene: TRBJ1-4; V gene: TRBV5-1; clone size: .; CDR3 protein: CASSRGQNNEKLFF; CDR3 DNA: TGCGCCAGCAGCAGGGGACAGAATAATGAAAAACTGTTTTTT
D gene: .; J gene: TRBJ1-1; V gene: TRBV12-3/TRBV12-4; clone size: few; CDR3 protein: CASSSWQEAFF; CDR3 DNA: TGTGCCAGCAGTTCCTGGCAGGAAGCTTTCTTT
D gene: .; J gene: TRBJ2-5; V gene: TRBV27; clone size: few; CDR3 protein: CASSLLNEGETQYF; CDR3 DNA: TGTGCCAGCAGTCTTCTTAACGAGGGGGAGACCCAGTACTTC
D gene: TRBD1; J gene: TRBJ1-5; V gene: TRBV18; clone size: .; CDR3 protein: CASSPGTGDEPQHF; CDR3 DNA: TGTGCCAGCTCCCCCGGGACAGGGGATGAGCCCCAGCATTTT
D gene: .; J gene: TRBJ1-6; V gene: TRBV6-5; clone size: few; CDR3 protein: CASTTRGGDSPLHF; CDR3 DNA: TGTGCCAGCACGACGCGAGGAGGGGATTCACCCCTCCACTTT
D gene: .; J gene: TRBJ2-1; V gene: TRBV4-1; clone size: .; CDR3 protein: CASSQEWGASSYNEQFF; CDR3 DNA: TGCGCCAGCAGCCAAGAATGGGGTGCGAGCTCCTACAATGAGCAGTTCTTC
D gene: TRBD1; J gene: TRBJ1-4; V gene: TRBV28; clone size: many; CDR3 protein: CASSWTGGPSNEKLFF; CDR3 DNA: TGTGCCAGCAGTTGGACAGGGGGCCCGTCTAATGAAAAACTGTTTTTT
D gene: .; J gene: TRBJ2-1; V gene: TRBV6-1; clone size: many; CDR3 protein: CASPRAESSYNEQFF; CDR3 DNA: TGTGCCAGCCCTCGGGCCGAGAGCTCCTACAATGAGCAGTTCTTC
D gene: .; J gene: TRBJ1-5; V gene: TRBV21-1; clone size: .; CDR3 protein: CASSKRRYQPQHF; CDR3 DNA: TGTGCCAGCAGCAAAAGACGATATCAGCCCCAGCATTTT
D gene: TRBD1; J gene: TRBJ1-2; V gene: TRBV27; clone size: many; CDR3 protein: CASSPRTGESGYTF; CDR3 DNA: TGTGCCAGCAGTCCACGGACAGGGGAAAGTGGCTACACCTTC